Reported below is one TCR beta chain. The data were taken from a study of blood T cell repertoires in COVID-19. Study information: Spain, Italy and the United States supplied samples that represented acute and convalescent COVID-19. PBMCs, B-cell-depleted T cells, or T cells were the source of the cDNA or gDNA that made up the material.

The CDR3 runs to 15 residues. CDR1 MDHEN and CDR2 SYDVKM come from the germline V gene. Trimming took off 2 bases at V and 0 bases at J, with 9 bases between the two ends. Authors' data handling: Amplification with reference gene primers provided the estimates of nucleated cell counts. Clones were sequenced by immunoSEQ multiplex PCR, and TCRdb holds only the in-frame ones, with some missing. V and J calls and clone size are given by that table; D and trimming were obtained from the DNA. The data contain under 250,000 clones, roughly nine tenths of them seen just once; the ten biggest clones take up about 6.5%.

This receptor was taken from a man between 60 and 75 years old who had recovered from COVID-19. The chain employs TRBV28 and TRBJ2-3; maybe TRBD2 (5 bases). The specimen was peripheral blood. For the CDR3, the DNA is TGTGCCAGCAGTTTAGCGGGTCTTAGCACAGATACGCAGTATTTT. It specifies CASSLAGLSTDTQYF.